What follows are 9 T cell receptor beta chains derived from one specimen sequenced in a study of T cell repertoires in cytomegalovirus infection (dated by TCRdb to about 2019). Sequencing took place on an Illumina HiSeq 1500. Clones were called with MiXCR by TCRdb after fastp trimmed the public reads at Q25, and only in-frame beta chains were retained. Rows are combined by CDR3 protein, so each entry shows the most common genes and DNA. This sample gives 70,000 to 75,000 distinct CDR3 sequences in total; around 3.8% of them show up just once. The ten largest clones add up to roughly 22% of the sample. The sequenced sample was PBMCs. All receptors derive from a human donor in good health (CMV status not recorded). Some clones in this sample may be carry-over from other donors' samples.

In its sample, this clonotype was seen many times. V usage is TRBV7-2 and J usage is TRBJ1-6; D gene unclear. This CDR3 is 14 amino acids long. Per the germline V gene, CDR1 is SGHTA and CDR2 is FQGNSA. Trimming cost V 1 base and J 9 bases, with 10 bases left between them. The CDR3 DNA reads TGTGCCAGCAGCTTAGATACGGGTTTTTCACCCCTCCACTTT. Encoded protein: CASSLDTGFSPLHF.

There are many counts of this clonotype. The rearrangement uses TRBV7-8 and TRBJ1-5, with TRBD1 identical over 7 bases. CDR1 is SGHVS and CDR2 is FQNEAQ in the germline V gene. CDR3 length: 16 residues. V dropped 1 base and J dropped 5; count of bases not matched to a gene: 8. The DNA for the CDR3 is TGTGCCAGCAGCTTAGGAGGCAGGGGGTCCTATCAGCCCCAGCATTTT. Protein sequence: CASSLGGRGSYQPQHF.

This clonotype was picked up a small number of times. The chain recombines TRBV7-8 with TRBJ2-1; possibly TRBD2 for D (6 bases). This CDR3 is 16 amino acids long. V was cut by 5 bases and J by 1 base, with 15 bases left in between. CDR1 is SGHVS and CDR2 is FQNEAQ in the germline V gene. The CDR3 nucleotides read TGTGCCAGCAGCCCCCCACTAGCCAAATCCTACAATGAGCAGTTCTTC. This sequence encodes CASSPPLAKSYNEQFF.

The V gene is TRBV7-2, the J gene TRBJ2-1; 10 nucleotides match TRBD2. The CDR3 is 17 residues long. V gave up 5 bases and J gave up 3 bases; unmatched junction bases: 10. CDR1 is SGHTA and CDR2 is FQGNSA in the germline V gene. CDR3 protein: CASSPQAGGPIYNEQFF. DNA of the CDR3: TGTGCCAGCAGCCCTCAAGCGGGAGGGCCCATCTACAATGAGCAGTTCTTC.

This clonotype was counted at least ten times. DNA of the CDR3: TGTGCCAGCAGCACGACAAACACCGGGGAGCTGTTTTTT. It translates to CASSTTNTGELFF. This rearrangement joins TRBV7-4 to TRBJ2-2, with D unclear. Trimming cost V 5 bases and J 2 bases, with 6 bases left between them. Germline values: CDR1 SGHVT, CDR2 SQSDAQ. The CDR3 totals 13 residues.

The sample holds many counts of this clonotype. The chain uses TRBV19 and TRBJ2-1; D perhaps matches TRBD1 (5 bases). V lost 3 bases, J lost 9 bases, and 12 bases lay in between. The CDR3 has 13 amino acids. Looked up from germline, CDR1 is LNHDA and CDR2 is SQIVND (reference sequence). The CDR3 region has the DNA TGTGCCAGTAGTATCCACCAGGGCAGTGAGCAGTTCTTC. It encodes CASSIHQGSEQFF.

This clonotype was observed many times. The rearrangement uses TRBV28 and TRBJ2-2; weak D call: TRBD2 (6 bases). Germline CDR1 and CDR2: MDHEN and SYDVKM. V lost 8 bases and J lost 5, with 12 bases in between. The CDR3 totals 13 residues. The CDR3 here is CASGGPVTGELFF. The CDR3 nucleotides read TGTGCCAGCGGAGGGCCGGTAACCGGGGAGCTGTTTTTT.

Ten or more counts support this clonotype. The rearrangement uses TRBV7-2 and TRBJ1-1, with D possibly matching TRBD1 (5 bases). Per germline, CDR1 SGHTA and CDR2 FQGNSA. V lost 1 base and J lost 10, with 13 bases in between. The length of the CDR3 is 13 residues. CDR3 amino acids: CASSLGKDGGAFF. The DNA for the CDR3 is TGTGCCAGCAGCTTAGGAAAGGACGGGGGAGCTTTCTTT.

Ten or more counts support this clonotype. The chain combines TRBV5-1 with TRBJ1-6; 7 nucleotides agree with TRBD1. Germline V gene sequence: CDR1 SGHRS, CDR2 YFSETQ. The trim removed 1 base at V and 9 bases at J, leaving 4 bases unmatched. The CDR3 spans 14 residues. The CDR3, as DNA: TGCGCCAGCAGCTTGACAGGGGCAGCTTCACCCCTCCACTTT. Protein product: CASSLTGAASPLHF.